The clone carrying this T cell receptor (beta chain) was recorded at least ten times. Its matching antigen is unknown. This record comes from a study of T cell repertoires in cytomegalovirus infection. Broader study findings: Identification of carriers of CMV plus the relevant HLA was performed using cumulative public TCR beta family frequency.

TCRdb redid the calling of the reads with MiXCR, one entry per CDR3 protein. The sample carries hundreds of thousands of distinct CDR3 sequences, around a third recorded once. The source material was cultured PBMCs, sampled from culture after CMV antigen stimulation. This sequence originates from a human donor in good health (CMV status not recorded). Some clones in this sample may be carry-over from other donors' samples.

The CDR3 sequence is CASSLVAGGVETQYF. The CDR3 nucleotides are TGTGCCAGCAGCTTGGTAGCGGGAGGGGTAGAGACCCAGTACTTC. The J gene is TRBJ2-5, the V gene TRBV7-2; 11 bases match TRBD2. The CDR3 extends over 15 amino acids. V trimming: 3 bases; J trimming: 4 bases; junction bases outside the gene matches: 4. The germline V gene encodes CDR1 SGHTA and CDR2 FQGNSA.